The TCR beta chain described here comes from a study of shared clonotypes between healthy human individuals. Study summary: Each donor's CD8 memory used one plate, CD8 naive two, each CD4 subset three.

The protocol was immunoSEQ multiplex PCR, while the TCRdb copy is restricted to in-frame clones and leaves out a portion. The data contain about 2.4 million clones, over 85% of them seen just once; the ten biggest clones take up around 0.14%. CDR3 length equals 15 residues. Germline V gives CDR1 SGHTA, CDR2 FQGTGA. J lost 7 bases, V lost 4 bases, and 8 bases had no gene match. Material: naive CD4+ T cells sorted from blood. Subset specified: CD45RA+ positively selected. This sequence joins TRBV7-3 and TRBJ2-2, with 8 bases matching TRBD1. The origin of this receptor is a man in his late teens or twenties in good health. CDR3 amino acids: CASSSSGTGGGELFF. The DNA for the CDR3 is TGTGCCAGCAGCTCCTCCGGGACAGGCGGCGGGGAGCTGTTTTTT.